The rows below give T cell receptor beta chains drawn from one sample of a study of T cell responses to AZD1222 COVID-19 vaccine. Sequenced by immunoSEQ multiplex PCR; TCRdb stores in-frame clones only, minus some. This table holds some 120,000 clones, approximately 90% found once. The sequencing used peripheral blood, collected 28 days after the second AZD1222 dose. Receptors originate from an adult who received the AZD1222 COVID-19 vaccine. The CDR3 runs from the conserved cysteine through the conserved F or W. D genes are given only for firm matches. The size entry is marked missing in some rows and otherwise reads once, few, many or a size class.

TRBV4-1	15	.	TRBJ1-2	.	CASSHPGERDYGYTF	TGCGCCAGCAGCCACCCCGGAGAGAGGGACTATGGCTACACCTTC
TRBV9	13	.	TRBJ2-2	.	CASSVIKTGELFF	TGTGCCAGCAGCGTCATAAAAACCGGGGAGCTGTTTTTT
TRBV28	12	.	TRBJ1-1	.	CASTPGATEAFF	TGTGCCAGTACCCCAGGGGCCACTGAAGCTTTCTTT
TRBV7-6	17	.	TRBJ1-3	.	CASSLVKGVFSGNTIYF	TGTGCCAGCAGCTTAGTTAAGGGGGTCTTCTCTGGAAACACCATATATTTT
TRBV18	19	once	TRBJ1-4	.	CASSQAENTGRSTNEKLFF	TGTGCCAGCTCTCAAGCGGAAAACACAGGGCGTAGTACTAATGAAAAACTGTTTTTT
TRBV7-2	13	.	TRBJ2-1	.	CASSLGMTREQFF	TGTGCCAGCAGCTTAGGCATGACGCGTGAGCAGTTCTTC
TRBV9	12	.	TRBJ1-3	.	CASSVGGNTIYF	TGTGCCAGCAGCGTAGGTGGAAACACCATATATTTT
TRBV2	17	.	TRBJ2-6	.	CASSDRTVSSGANVLTF	TGTGCCAGCAGTGATCGGACGGTCAGCTCTGGGGCCAACGTCCTGACTTTC
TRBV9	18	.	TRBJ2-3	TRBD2	CASSVYPPLAGVPDTQYF	TGTGCCAGCAGCGTATACCCCCCACTAGCGGGAGTTCCAGATACGCAGTATTTT
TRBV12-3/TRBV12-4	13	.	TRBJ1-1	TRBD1	CASSRTGDTEAFF	TGTGCCAGCAGTCGAACAGGGGACACTGAAGCTTTCTTT
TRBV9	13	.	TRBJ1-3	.	CASSVAGRNTIYF	TGTGCCAGCAGCGTAGCCGGGCGAAACACCATATATTTT
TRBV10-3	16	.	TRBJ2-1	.	CAISDSKGGVGNEQFF	TGTGCCATCAGTGATAGTAAGGGGGGGGTAGGGAATGAGCAGTTCTTC
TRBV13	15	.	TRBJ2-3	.	CASRYSELRTDTQYF	TGTGCCAGCAGATATTCGGAGCTACGCACAGATACGCAGTATTTT
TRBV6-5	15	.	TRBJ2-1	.	CASYRPNGGPNEQFF	TGTGCCAGCTATCGGCCTAACGGGGGGCCCAATGAGCAGTTCTTC
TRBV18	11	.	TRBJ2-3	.	CASSPIDTQYF	TGTGCCAGCTCACCAATAGATACGCAGTATTTT
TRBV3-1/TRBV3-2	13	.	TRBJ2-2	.	CASSRGETGELFF	TGTGCCAGCAGCCGGGGGGAAACCGGGGAGCTGTTTTTT
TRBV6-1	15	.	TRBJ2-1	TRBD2	CASSEPGLDANEQFF	TGTGCCAGCAGTGAGCCGGGACTAGATGCCAATGAGCAGTTCTTC
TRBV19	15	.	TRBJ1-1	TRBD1	CASSNRGSLDTEAFF	TGTGCCAGTAGTAACAGGGGGTCGTTGGACACTGAAGCTTTCTTT
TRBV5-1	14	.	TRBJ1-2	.	CASSLDNSNYGYTF	TGCGCCAGCAGCTTGGACAACAGTAACTATGGCTACACCTTC
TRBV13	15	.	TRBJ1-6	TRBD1	CASSPRDRGYSPLHF	TGTGCCAGCAGCCCCCGGGACAGGGGCTATTCACCCCTCCACTTT
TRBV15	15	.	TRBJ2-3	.	CATSRDYGARDTQYF	TGTGCCACCAGCAGAGATTATGGGGCGAGAGATACGCAGTATTTT
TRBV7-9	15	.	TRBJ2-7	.	CASSWRDGATYEQYF	TGTGCCAGCAGCTGGCGGGACGGGGCGACCTACGAGCAGTACTTC
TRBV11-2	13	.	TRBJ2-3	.	CASRRDGADTQYF	TGTGCCAGCCGCAGGGATGGAGCAGATACGCAGTATTTT
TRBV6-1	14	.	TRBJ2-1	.	CASSEDDSNNEQFF	TGTGCCAGCAGTGAAGACGACAGCAACAATGAGCAGTTCTTC